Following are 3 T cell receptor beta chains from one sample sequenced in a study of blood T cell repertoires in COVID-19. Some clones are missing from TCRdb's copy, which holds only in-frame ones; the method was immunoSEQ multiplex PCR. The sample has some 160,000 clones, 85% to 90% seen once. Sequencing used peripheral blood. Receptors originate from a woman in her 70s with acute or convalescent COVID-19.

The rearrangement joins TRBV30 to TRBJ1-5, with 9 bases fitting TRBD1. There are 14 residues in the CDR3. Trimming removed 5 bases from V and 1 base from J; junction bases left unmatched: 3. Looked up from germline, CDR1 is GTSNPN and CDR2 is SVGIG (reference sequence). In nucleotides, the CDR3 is TGTGCCTGGGTCGGACAGGGGAGCAATCAGCCCCAGCATTTT. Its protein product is CAWVGQGSNQPQHF.

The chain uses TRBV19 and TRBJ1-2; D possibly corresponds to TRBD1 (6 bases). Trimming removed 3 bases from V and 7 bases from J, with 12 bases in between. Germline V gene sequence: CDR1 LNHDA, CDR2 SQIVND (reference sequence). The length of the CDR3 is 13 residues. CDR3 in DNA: TGTGCCAGTAGTATGCGGTCAGGGGCTGGCTACACCTTC. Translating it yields CASSMRSGAGYTF.

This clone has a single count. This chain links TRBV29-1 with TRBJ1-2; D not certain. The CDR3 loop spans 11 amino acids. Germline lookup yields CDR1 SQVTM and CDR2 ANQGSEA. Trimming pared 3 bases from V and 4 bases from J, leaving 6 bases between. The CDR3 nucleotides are TGCAGCGTTGATGAGTCCTATGGCTACACCTTC. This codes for CSVDESYGYTF.